A selection of T cell receptor beta chains follows, all from one sample in a study of blood T cells in healthy people across ages. TCRdb redid the calling of the 5' RACE reads with MiXCR, one entry per CDR3 protein. The sample consists of around 1.7 million distinct CDR3 sequences, roughly 27% of them appearing once. The sample was blood. These receptors originate from a woman aged 25 to 39 in good health. Both conserved end residues are part of each CDR3. A clone size is listed for some rows: how often the clone was seen (once, few, many), or a class if it is expanded.

>TRBV7-9|TRBJ1-2|few
CASDTDYGYTF
>TRBV24-1|TRBJ2-5|.
CATSDLEYQETQYF
>TRBV7-3|TRBJ2-3|.
CASSPTITDTQYF
>TRBV15|TRBJ2-7|.
CATSGEGGYEQYF
>TRBV5-5|TRBJ2-3|few
CASSLNRVTSTDTQYF
>TRBV6-6|TRBJ2-7|.
CASSFRLADYEQYF
>TRBV4-1|TRBJ1-2|.
CASSNRDRGGYGYTF
>TRBV29-1|TRBJ1-1|.
CSVDTGYTEAFF
>TRBV12-3/TRBV12-4|TRBJ2-7|many
CASSSQGRWTYEQYF
>TRBV4-2|TRBJ2-1|.
CASSQDSPEGNNEQFF
>TRBV6-2/TRBV6-3|TRBJ2-3|.
CASSGQTNTQYF
>TRBV12-3/TRBV12-4|TRBJ1-4|.
CASSFLGVDEKLFF
>TRBV7-9|TRBJ2-1|once
CASSSSFWLNEQFF
>TRBV20-1|TRBJ2-1|few
CSASQSNEQFF
>TRBV20-1|TRBJ2-4|.
CSARTVLNEQYF
>TRBV3-1|.|.
CASSQGFGAETQFF
>TRBV29-1|TRBJ2-5|few
CSVAGYTGARETQYF
>TRBV21-1|TRBJ1-2|.
CASSKAGRARYGYTF
>TRBV29-1|TRBJ1-4|many
CSADLNEKLFF
>TRBV14|.|.
CASSQYQDCEQYF
>TRBV10-3|TRBJ2-5|few
CATDRGGSREETQYF
>TRBV24-1|TRBJ2-3|.
CATSGQGKDTQYF
>TRBV28|TRBJ1-6|.
CASSLAQGANSPLHF
>TRBV20-1|TRBJ2-1|many
CSAGVSGLYNEQFF
>TRBV7-2|TRBJ2-6|many
CASSSDRAGANVLTF
>TRBV5-6|TRBJ2-5|.
CASSPDRSRTQETQYF
>TRBV20-1|TRBJ2-1|many
CSPDPSGSEHEQFF
>TRBV10-3|TRBJ2-7|.
CAISGTGRAYEQYF
>TRBV20-1|.|.
CSALPTGVTYEQYF
>TRBV21-1|TRBJ1-4|few
CASSKGTTNEKLFF
>TRBV19|TRBJ1-5|once
CASSISSDGQPQHF
>TRBV28|TRBJ2-7|many
CASRLGRDYYEQYF
>TRBV28|TRBJ1-5|.
CASNYGGASNQPQHF
>TRBV20-1|TRBJ2-1|few
CSASLTSGGYNEQFF
>TRBV5-5|TRBJ2-7|many
CASSSLLDRAEQYF
>TRBV12-3/TRBV12-4|TRBJ2-7|.
CASSSPFSYEQYF
>TRBV6-2/TRBV6-3|TRBJ2-1|.
CASSYGTSGTRFDEQFF
>TRBV7-9|TRBJ2-7|many
CASSLAQGPTYEQYF
>TRBV4-1|TRBJ2-4|few
CASSQDAFQLAKNIQYF
>TRBV12-5|TRBJ2-1|.
CASGLDSTVGGQFF
>TRBV10-3|TRBJ2-1|.
CAIKGREESGEQFF
>TRBV29-1|TRBJ2-1|.
CSAASDDEQFF
>TRBV11-2|TRBJ1-1|once
CASSFNSGGTEAFF
>TRBV29-1|TRBJ1-1|.
CSVHGGTEAFF
>TRBV7-2|TRBJ2-3|few
CASSPSRVAPTDTQYF
>TRBV12-3/TRBV12-4|TRBJ2-1|.
CASSPLSLAAVFHEQFF
>TRBV14|TRBJ2-1|few
CASSQERGNEQFF
>TRBV6-2/TRBV6-3|TRBJ2-3|few
CASSYQQDTQYF
>TRBV3-1|TRBJ2-5|.
CASSQVVLEETQYF
>TRBV18|TRBJ2-4|.
CASSPEVGGINIQYF
>TRBV12-5|TRBJ1-5|few
CASGFPNQPQHF
>TRBV7-3|TRBJ2-3|few
CASSLSGGVGTQYF
>TRBV19|TRBJ2-1|few
CASRSGRVIHNEQFF
>TRBV21-1|TRBJ2-1|.
CASSRRLLRSYNEQFF
>TRBV20-1|TRBJ2-3|.
CSASSGSDTQYF
>TRBV4-1|TRBJ2-7|many
CAPSPRGPSSYEQYF